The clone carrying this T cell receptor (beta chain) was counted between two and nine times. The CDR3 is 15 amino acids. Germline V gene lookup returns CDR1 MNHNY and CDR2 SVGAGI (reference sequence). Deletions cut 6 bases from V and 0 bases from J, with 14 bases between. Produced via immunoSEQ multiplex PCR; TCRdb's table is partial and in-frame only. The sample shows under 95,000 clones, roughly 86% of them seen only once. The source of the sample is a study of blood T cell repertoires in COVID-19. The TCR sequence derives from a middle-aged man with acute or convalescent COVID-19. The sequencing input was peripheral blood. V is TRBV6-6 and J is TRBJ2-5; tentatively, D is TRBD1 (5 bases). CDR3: CASRYTMGHQETQYF. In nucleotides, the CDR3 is TGTGCCAGCAGATACACAATGGGGCACCAAGAGACCCAGTACTTC.